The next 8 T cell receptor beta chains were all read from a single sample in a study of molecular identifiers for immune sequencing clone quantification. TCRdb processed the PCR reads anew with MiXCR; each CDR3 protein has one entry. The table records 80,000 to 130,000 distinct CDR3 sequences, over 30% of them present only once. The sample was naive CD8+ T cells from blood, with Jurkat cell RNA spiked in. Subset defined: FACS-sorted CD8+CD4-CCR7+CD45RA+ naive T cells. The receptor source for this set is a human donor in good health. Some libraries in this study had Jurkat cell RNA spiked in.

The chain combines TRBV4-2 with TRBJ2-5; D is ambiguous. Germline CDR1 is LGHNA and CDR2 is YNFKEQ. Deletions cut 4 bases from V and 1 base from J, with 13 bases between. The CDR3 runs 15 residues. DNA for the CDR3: TGTGCCAGCAGCCCCCTTCCTCGCAGCCAAGAGACCCAGTACTTC. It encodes CASSPLPRSQETQYF.

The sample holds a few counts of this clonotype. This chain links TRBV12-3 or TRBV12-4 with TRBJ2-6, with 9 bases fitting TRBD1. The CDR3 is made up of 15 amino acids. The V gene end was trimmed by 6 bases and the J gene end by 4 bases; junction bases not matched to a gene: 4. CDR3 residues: CASSWTGAGANVLTF. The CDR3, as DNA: TGTGCCAGCAGCTGGACAGGGGCCGGGGCCAACGTCCTGACTTTC.

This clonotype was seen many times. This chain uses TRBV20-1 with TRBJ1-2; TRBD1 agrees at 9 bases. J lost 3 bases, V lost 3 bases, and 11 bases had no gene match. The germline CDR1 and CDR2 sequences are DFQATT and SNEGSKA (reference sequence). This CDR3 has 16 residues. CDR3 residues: CSARVTGGEVYYGYTF. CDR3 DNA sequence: TGCAGTGCTAGGGTAACAGGGGGCGAAGTCTACTATGGCTACACCTTC.

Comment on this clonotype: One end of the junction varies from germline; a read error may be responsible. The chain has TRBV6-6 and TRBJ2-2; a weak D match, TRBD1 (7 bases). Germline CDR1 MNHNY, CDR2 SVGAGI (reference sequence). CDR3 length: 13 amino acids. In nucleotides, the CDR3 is TGTGCCAGCAGGCTGACAGGGCTCGGGGGGCTGTTTTTT. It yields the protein CASRLTGLGGLFF.

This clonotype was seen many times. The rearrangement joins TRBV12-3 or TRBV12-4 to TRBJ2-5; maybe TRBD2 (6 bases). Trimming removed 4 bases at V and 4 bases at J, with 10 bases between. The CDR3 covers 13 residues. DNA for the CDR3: TGTGCCAGCAGTTCATCGGAGGGAGAGACCCAGTACTTC. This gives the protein CASSSSEGETQYF.

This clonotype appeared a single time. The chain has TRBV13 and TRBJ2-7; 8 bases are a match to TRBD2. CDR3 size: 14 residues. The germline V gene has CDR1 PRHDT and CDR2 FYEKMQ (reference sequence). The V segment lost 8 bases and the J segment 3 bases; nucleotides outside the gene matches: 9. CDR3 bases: TGTGCCAGCCGCGGGGGGAGGGGGAACTACGAGCAGTACTTC. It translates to CASRGGRGNYEQYF. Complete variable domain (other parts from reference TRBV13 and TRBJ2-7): AAGVIQSPRHLIKEKRETATLKCYPIPRHDTVYWYQQGPGQDPQFLISFYEKMQSDKGSIPDRFSAQQFSDYHSELNMSSLELGDSALYFCASRGGRGNYEQYFGPGTRLTVT.

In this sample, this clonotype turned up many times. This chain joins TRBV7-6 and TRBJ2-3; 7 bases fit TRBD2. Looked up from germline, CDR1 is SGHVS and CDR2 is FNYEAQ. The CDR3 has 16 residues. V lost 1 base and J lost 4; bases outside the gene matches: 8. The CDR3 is CASSLEPRLAADTQYF. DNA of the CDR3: TGTGCCAGCAGCTTAGAACCCCGGCTAGCGGCAGATACGCAGTATTTT. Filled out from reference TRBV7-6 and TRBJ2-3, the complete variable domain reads GAGVSQSPRYKVTKRGQDVALRCDPISGHVSLYWYRQALGQGPEFLTYFNYEAQQDKSGLPNDRFSAERPEGSISTLTIQRTEQRDSAMYRCASSLEPRLAADTQYFGPGTRLTVL.

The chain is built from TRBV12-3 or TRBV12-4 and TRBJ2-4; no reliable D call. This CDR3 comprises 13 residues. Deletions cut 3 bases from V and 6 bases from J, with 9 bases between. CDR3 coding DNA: TGTGCCAGCAGTTTCTCAGTCTCAAACATTCAGTACTTC. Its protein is CASSFSVSNIQYF.